This entry lists 18 T cell receptor beta chains sequenced from one sample in a study of CD8 T cells in ankylosing spondylitis. Their target antigens are unknown. Broader study findings: One TCR beta motif, made up of several highly homologous variants, appeared characteristic of ankylosing spondylitis blood.

TCRdb analysed the 5' RACE reads with MiXCR anew, one entry per CDR3 protein. Here the sample spans fewer than 650,000 distinct CDR3 sequences, more than 9.5% being singletons. Sequencing was carried out using blood, either unsorted or a sorted T cell fraction (not recorded which). These receptors were collected from a male donor with ankylosing spondylitis.

For the CDR3, the DNA is TGTGCCAGCAGTAACAGGGGATTGAACACTGAAGCTTTCTTT. Its translation: CASSNRGLNTEAFF. This chain links TRBV28 with TRBJ1-1; 7 bases line up with TRBD1. CDR3 length equals 14 residues. Germline V gene data show CDR1 as MDHEN and CDR2 as SYDVKM. V dropped 5 bases and J dropped 0; count of bases not matched to a gene: 3.

The V and J genes are TRBV10-3 and TRBJ2-7; tentatively, D is TRBD1 (5 bases). V shed 0 bases and J shed 3 bases, with 6 bases lying between them. The length of the CDR3 is 13 residues. From germline, CDR1 is ENHRY and CDR2 SYGVKD. CDR3: CAISESTGYEQYV. The CDR3 DNA is TGTGCCATCAGTGAGTCAACAGGCTACGAGCAGTACGTC.

V and J are TRBV29-1 and TRBJ2-1; D may be TRBD1 (6 bases). Germline-derived CDR1 and CDR2 are SQVTM and ANQGSEA. This CDR3 is 12 amino acids long. The CDR3 DNA reads TGCACCTTAGGGGGATCCACAAGCGAGCAGTTCTTC. Translation gives CTLGGSTSEQFF.

This sequence joins TRBV11-2 and TRBJ2-7; TRBD1 agrees at 7 bases. Germline V gene lookup returns CDR1 SGHAT and CDR2 FQNNGV. The CDR3 is made up of 21 amino acids. With V trimmed by 5 bases and J by 2 bases, 27 bases remained unmatched. CDR3 in DNA: TGTGCCAGCAGCGCCGGTACGAGATTGCCGGGACAGAGAATCGAAGCCTACGAGCAGTACTTC. This encodes CASSAGTRLPGQRIEAYEQYF.

This chain joins TRBV11-3 and TRBJ1-6; 10 nucleotides match TRBD1. The CDR3 totals 15 residues. CDR1 is SGHNT, CDR2 YENEEA, per germline. V shed 6 bases and J 9 bases; nucleotides not matched to a gene: 8. CDR3 sequence: CASREMTGGGSPLHF. The CDR3 DNA sequence: TGTGCCAGCAGGGAGATGACAGGGGGCGGTTCACCCCTCCACTTT.

The chain recombines TRBV3-1 with TRBJ1-1, with 7 bases lining up with TRBD1. The CDR3 has 17 residues. Germline V CDR1 and CDR2: LGHDT, YNNKEL (reference sequence). Trimming removed 4 bases from V and 1 base from J; junction bases left unmatched: 12. In DNA form, the CDR3 reads TGTGCCAGCAGCCCCCTAGGGGGCGGGAGCTGGAACACTGAAGCTTTCTTT. Protein product: CASSPLGGGSWNTEAFF. Variable domain in full (rest from reference TRBV3-1 and TRBJ1-1): DTAVSQTPKYLVTQMGNDKSIKCEQNLGHDTMYWYKQDSKKFLKIMFSYNNKELIINETVPNRFSPKSPDKAHLNLHINSLELGDSAVYFCASSPLGGGSWNTEAFFGQGTRLTVV.

This clonotype has more than one count but fewer than ten. The rearrangement joins TRBV24-1 to TRBJ2-2, with D unclear. This CDR3 region has 12 residues. V lost 2 bases and J lost 7, with 4 bases in between. Germline values: CDR1 KGHDR, CDR2 SFDVKD. The CDR3 bases are TGTGCCACCAGTGATTGGAACGGGGAGCTGTTTTTT. Residues: CATSDWNGELFF.

This clonotype was observed many times. The chain has TRBV12-3 or TRBV12-4 and TRBJ1-1, with D uncertain. CDR3 length: 12 residues. V lost 4 bases and J 11 bases, leaving 14 bases between the germline ends. Here the CDR3 DNA reads TGTGCCAGCAGTTCAAGGACCTCAGGCGCTTTCTTT. The encoded protein is CASSSRTSGAFF.

This clonotype was seen only a few times. The chain links TRBV11-3 to TRBJ1-1, with D unresolved. Trimming took 4 bases from V and 0 from J, leaving 15 bases between them. The length of the CDR3 is 16 residues. Looked up from germline, CDR1 is SGHNT and CDR2 is YENEEA. CDR3: CASSSRSSLLNTEAFF. CDR3 DNA: TGTGCCAGCAGCTCTAGATCCTCTCTATTGAACACTGAAGCTTTCTTT.

The chain carries TRBV7-2 and TRBJ2-3; D not certain. The germline CDR1 and CDR2 sequences are SGHTA and FQGNSA. This CDR3 has 16 residues. Trimming pared 0 bases from V and 0 bases from J, leaving 10 bases between. The CDR3: CASSLAVLVSTDTQYF. The CDR3 region has the DNA TGTGCCAGCAGCTTAGCCGTCCTAGTGAGCACAGATACGCAGTATTTT.

The chain couples TRBV24-1 to TRBJ1-2, with 8 nucleotides matching TRBD1. Unmatched junction bases numbered 4, after V lost 3 bases and J lost 5 bases. The CDR3 totals 14 residues. Germline CDR1 and CDR2: KGHDR and SFDVKD. CDR3: CATSDLTGDYGYTF. The DNA of the CDR3 is TGTGCCACCAGTGATCTGACAGGGGATTATGGCTACACCTTC.

This clonotype occurred a few times. The chain uses TRBV4-1 and TRBJ1-2; 8 nucleotides line up with TRBD1. Germline assignment: CDR1 MGHRA and CDR2 YSYEKL. V lost 2 bases, J lost 3 bases, and 8 bases stayed unmatched. CDR3 length: 16 amino acids. The CDR3 DNA reads as TGCGCCAGCAGCCAACCTAGGACAGGGTCTGACTATGGCTACACCTTC. This translates into CASSQPRTGSDYGYTF.

This clonotype has just a few counts. The V gene is TRBV6-1, the J gene TRBJ2-1; no definite D call. With 7 bases removed from V and 6 bases from J, the gap between germline ends came to 16 bases. The CDR3 contains 14 residues. Germline CDR1 MNHNS, CDR2 SASEGT. CDR3 region: CASNPSSGRNEQFF. Written as DNA, the CDR3 is TGTGCCAGCAATCCCAGTAGTGGGCGCAATGAGCAGTTCTTC.

This clonotype was seen a handful of times. The rearrangement uses TRBV14 and TRBJ2-1; 7 nucleotides align to TRBD2. There are 13 residues in the CDR3. Trimming took 6 bases from V and 9 from J; bases not matched to a gene: 8. From germline, CDR1 is SGHDN and CDR2 FVKESK. This CDR3 reads CASSALGRGEQFF. CDR3 in DNA: TGTGCCAGCAGTGCCCTAGGGAGGGGTGAGCAGTTCTTC.

The chain combines TRBV20-1 with TRBJ1-3; no reliable D call. Germline CDR1 and CDR2: DFQATT and SNEGSKA (reference sequence). This CDR3 comprises 15 residues. The ends were cut back, 5 bases at V and 0 bases at J, with 14 bases in the middle. The CDR3 region is CSAEAGYYSGNTIYF. The CDR3 DNA sequence: TGCAGTGCTGAAGCGGGATATTACTCTGGAAACACCATATATTTT.

The chain links TRBV7-2 to TRBJ2-3; TRBD2 aligns across 7 bases. Germline values: CDR1 SGHTA, CDR2 FQGNSA. CDR3 length: 16 amino acids. V shed 5 bases, J shed 1 base, and the junction held 9 bases outside the gene matches. The CDR3 is CASSPSPTSGTDTQYF. The CDR3 nucleotides are TGTGCCAGCAGCCCGTCCCCCACTAGCGGCACAGATACGCAGTATTTT. Filled out from reference TRBV7-2 and TRBJ2-3, the complete variable domain reads GAGVSQSPSNKVTEKGKDVELRCDPISGHTALYWYRQSLGQGLEFLIYFQGNSAPDKSGLPSDRFSAERTGGSVSTLTIQRTQQEDSAVYLCASSPSPTSGTDTQYFGPGTRLTVL.

This clonotype appeared many times. The rearrangement links TRBV21-1 to TRBJ1-3; TRBD1, the table's D call, was not compared with the DNA. TRBV21-1 is designated a pseudogene. This CDR3 comprises 15 residues. CDR3 coding DNA: TGTGCCAGCAGCAAAAGGATCAGGGGTGAAAACACCATATATTTT. This codes for CASSKRIRGENTIYF.

This clonotype has a count of ten or more. The chain joins TRBV29-1 to TRBJ1-1; unclear D gene. Between the trimmed V and J ends, which lost 4 bases and 10 bases, there was a span of 10 bases. The CDR3 covers 10 residues. The germline V gene has CDR1 SQVTM and CDR2 ANQGSEA. CDR3 coding DNA: TGCAGCGTTGTCGGGGTTGGAGCTTTCTTT. Its protein product is CSVVGVGAFF.